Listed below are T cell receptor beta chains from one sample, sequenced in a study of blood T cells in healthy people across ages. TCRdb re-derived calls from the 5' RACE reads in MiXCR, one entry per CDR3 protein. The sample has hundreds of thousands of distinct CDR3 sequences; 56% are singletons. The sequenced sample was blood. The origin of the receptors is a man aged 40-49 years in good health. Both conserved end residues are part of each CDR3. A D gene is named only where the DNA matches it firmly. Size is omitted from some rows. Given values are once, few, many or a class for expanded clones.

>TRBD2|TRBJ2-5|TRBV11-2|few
CASSSTLTSGTIETQYF
TGTGCCAGCAGCTCTACGTTGACTAGCGGGACTATAGAGACCCAGTACTTC
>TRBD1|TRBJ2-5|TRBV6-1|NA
CASSERDRQYF
TGTGCCAGCAGTGAAAGGGACAGGCAGTACTTC
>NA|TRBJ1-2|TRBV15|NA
CATSIFSAVGGYTF
TGTGCCACCAGCATTTTTTCTGCCGTCGGTGGCTACACCTTC
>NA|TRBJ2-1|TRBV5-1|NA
CASSEDGTLNNEQFF
TGCGCCAGCAGCGAAGATGGGACACTCAACAATGAGCAGTTCTTC
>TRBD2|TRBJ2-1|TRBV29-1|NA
CSVDRAGVNNEQFF
TGCAGCGTTGATAGGGCGGGAGTAAACAATGAGCAGTTCTTC
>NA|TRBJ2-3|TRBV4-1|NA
CASSQEADQKEDTQYF
TGCGCCAGCAGCCAAGAGGCCGACCAAAAAGAAGATACGCAGTATTTT
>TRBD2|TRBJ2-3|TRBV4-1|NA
CASSQDPTGLAGDTDTQYF
TGCGCCAGCAGCCAAGACCCCACTGGACTAGCGGGGGACACAGATACGCAGTATTTT
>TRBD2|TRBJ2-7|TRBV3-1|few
CASSQKRPGLAGGFGYEQYF
TGTGCCAGCAGCCAAAAGAGGCCGGGACTAGCGGGAGGATTTGGCTACGAGCAGTACTTC
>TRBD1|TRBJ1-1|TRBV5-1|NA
CASSVQTGEAEAFF
TGCGCCAGCAGCGTGCAAACAGGGGAGGCTGAAGCTTTCTTT
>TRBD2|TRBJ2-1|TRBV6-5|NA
CASSYRLAGANSYNEQFF
TGTGCCAGCAGTTATAGACTAGCGGGGGCCAACTCCTACAATGAGCAGTTCTTC
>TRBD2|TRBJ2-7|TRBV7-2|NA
CASSVLGTSGSEQYF
TGTGCCAGCAGCGTACTGGGGACTAGCGGAAGCGAGCAGTACTTC
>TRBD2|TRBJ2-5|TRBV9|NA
CASSRDMPSGQETQYF
TGTGCCAGCAGCCGAGACATGCCTAGCGGGCAAGAGACCCAGTACTTC
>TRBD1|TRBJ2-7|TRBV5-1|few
CASRDRSYEQYF
TGCGCCAGCCGGGACAGAAGCTACGAGCAGTACTTC
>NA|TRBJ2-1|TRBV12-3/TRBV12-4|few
CASSPTTGRNEQFF
TGTGCCAGCAGTCCCACGACGGGGCGGAATGAGCAGTTCTTC
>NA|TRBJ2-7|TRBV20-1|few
CSAMTGYEQYF
TGCAGTGCTATGACAGGATACGAGCAGTACTTC
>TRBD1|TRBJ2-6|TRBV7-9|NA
CASSSGTGRVSGANVLTF
TGTGCCAGCAGCTCGGGGACAGGGAGAGTTTCTGGGGCCAACGTCCTGACTTTC
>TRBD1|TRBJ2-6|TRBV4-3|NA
CASSPHRGFGANVLTF
TGCGCCAGCAGCCCACACAGGGGGTTTGGGGCCAACGTCCTGACTTTC
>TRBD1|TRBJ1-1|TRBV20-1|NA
CSAGPQGATEAFF
TGCAGTGCTGGGCCCCAGGGGGCCACTGAAGCTTTCTTT
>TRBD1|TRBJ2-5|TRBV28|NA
CASRPNPGQGEQETQYF
TGTGCCAGCAGACCAAACCCGGGACAGGGGGAACAAGAGACCCAGTACTTC
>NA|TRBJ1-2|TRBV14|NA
CASSRPGPPDGYTF
TGTGCCAGCAGCCGGCCGGGTCCTCCTGATGGCTACACCTTC
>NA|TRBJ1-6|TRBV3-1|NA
CASSQERGYVRNSPLHF
TGTGCCAGCAGCCAAGAGAGGGGGTATGTTCGGAATTCACCCCTCCACTTT
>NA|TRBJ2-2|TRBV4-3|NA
CASRGLGEAGELFF
TGCGCCAGCAGGGGGCTGGGTGAAGCCGGGGAGCTGTTTTTT
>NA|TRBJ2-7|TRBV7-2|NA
CASSLDRQGEQYF
TGTGCCAGCAGCTTAGATCGGCAGGGGGAGCAGTACTTC
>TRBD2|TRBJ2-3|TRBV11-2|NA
CASSQGTSGVFTRQYF
TGTGCCAGCAGCCAGGGGACTAGCGGCGTCTTTACCCGTCAGTATTTT
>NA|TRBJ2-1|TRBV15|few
CATSKTGMAGNEQFF
TGTGCCACCAGCAAAACAGGGATGGCGGGGAATGAGCAGTTCTTC
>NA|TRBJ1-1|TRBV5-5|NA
CASSWGRVIEAFF
TGTGCCAGCAGCTGGGGTCGGGTAATTGAAGCTTTCTTT
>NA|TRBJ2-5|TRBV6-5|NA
CASSWSPYPSQETQYF
TGTGCCAGCAGTTGGTCTCCCTACCCTTCCCAAGAGACCCAGTACTTC
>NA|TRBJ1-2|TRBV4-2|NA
CASSQGIFLKGKANYGYTF
TGTGCCAGCAGCCAAGGTATATTTCTAAAGGGTAAAGCTAACTATGGCTACACCTTC
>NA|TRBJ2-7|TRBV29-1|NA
CSVGTGTLAYEQYF
TGCAGCGTTGGAACCGGGACACTGGCCTACGAGCAGTACTTC
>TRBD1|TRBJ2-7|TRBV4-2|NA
CASSQVYPNRDREGYEQYF
TGTGCCAGCAGCCAAGTCTACCCCAACCGGGACAGGGAGGGCTACGAGCAGTACTTC
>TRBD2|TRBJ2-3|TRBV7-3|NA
CASSPTGTKGTDTQYF
TGTGCCAGCAGCCCTACCGGGACTAAAGGCACAGATACGCAGTATTTT
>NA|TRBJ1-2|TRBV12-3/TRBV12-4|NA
CASSLLINYGYTF
TGTGCCAGCAGCTTGTTGATTAACTATGGCTACACCTTC
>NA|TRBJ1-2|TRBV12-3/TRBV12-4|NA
CASSHLRVGPGLDTF
TGTGCCAGCAGCCACCTGCGGGTGGGGCCTGGGTTGGACACCTTC
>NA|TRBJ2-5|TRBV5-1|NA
CASRQRTGTIETQYF
TGCGCCAGCAGACAAAGAACAGGAACGATAGAGACCCAGTACTTC
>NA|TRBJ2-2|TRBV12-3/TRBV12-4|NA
CASRATGTGELFF
TGTGCCAGCAGGGCTACAGGCACCGGGGAGCTGTTTTTT
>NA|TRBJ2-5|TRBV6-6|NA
CASIRGSGETQYF
TGTGCCAGCATTCGGGGCAGCGGGGAGACCCAGTACTTC
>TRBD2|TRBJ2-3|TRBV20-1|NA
CSASGTSDYTDTQYF
TGCAGTGCTAGCGGGACTAGCGATTACACAGATACGCAGTATTTT
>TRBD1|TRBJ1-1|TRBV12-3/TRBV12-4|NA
CASSLAGTGIGQAFF
TGTGCCAGCAGTCTCGCGGGGACAGGGATCGGTCAAGCTTTCTTT
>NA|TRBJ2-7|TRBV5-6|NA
CASSLRDAYEQYF
TGTGCCAGCAGCTTGAGGGACGCCTACGAGCAGTACTTC
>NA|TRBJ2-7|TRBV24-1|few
CATSDPVTYEQYF
TGTGCCACCAGTGACCCCGTAACCTACGAGCAGTACTTC
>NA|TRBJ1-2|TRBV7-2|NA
CASSSGARVATGYTF
TGTGCCAGCAGCTCAGGGGCCCGGGTGGCTACTGGCTACACCTTC
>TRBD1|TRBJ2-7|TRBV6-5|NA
CASSYDRVHEQYF
TGTGCCAGCAGTTACGACAGGGTCCACGAGCAGTACTTC
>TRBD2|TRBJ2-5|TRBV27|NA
CASKGRDYQETQYF
TGTGCCAGCAAAGGGAGGGACTACCAAGAGACCCAGTACTTC
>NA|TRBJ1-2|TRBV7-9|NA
CASSPQGPLANYGYTF
TGTGCCAGCAGCCCCCAGGGACCTTTAGCTAACTATGGCTACACCTTC
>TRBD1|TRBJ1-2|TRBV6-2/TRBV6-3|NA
CASSYEGANYGYTF
TGTGCCAGCAGTTACGAGGGGGCGAACTATGGCTACACCTTC